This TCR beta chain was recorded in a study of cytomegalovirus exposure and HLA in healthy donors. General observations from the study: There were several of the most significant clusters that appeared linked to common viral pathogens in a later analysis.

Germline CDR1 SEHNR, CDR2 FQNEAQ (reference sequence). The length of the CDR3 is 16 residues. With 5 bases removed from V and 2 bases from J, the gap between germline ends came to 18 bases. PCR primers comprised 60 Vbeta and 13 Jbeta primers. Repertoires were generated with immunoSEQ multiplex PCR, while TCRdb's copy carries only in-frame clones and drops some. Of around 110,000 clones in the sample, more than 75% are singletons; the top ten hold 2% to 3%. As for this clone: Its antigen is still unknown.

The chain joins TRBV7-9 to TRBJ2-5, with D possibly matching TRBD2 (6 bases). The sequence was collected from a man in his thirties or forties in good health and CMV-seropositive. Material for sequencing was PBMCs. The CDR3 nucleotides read TGTGCCAGCAGCAGCAAGGGAGGACTACATCAAGAGACCCAGTACTTC. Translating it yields CASSSKGGLHQETQYF.